This T cell receptor (beta chain) was retrieved from a study of identical twins. It was template switching that added a universal primer site, and there were unique molecular identifiers on the cDNA. TCRdb re-analysed the 5' RACE reads in MiXCR, keeping a single row per CDR3 protein. This table has 450,000 or so distinct CDR3 sequences, 20% to 25% appearing once. About this clonotype: Its specificity is not known.

The germline gives CDR1 MNHNS, CDR2 SASEGT. The CDR3 has 13 residues. Trimming removed 5 bases at V and 7 bases at J, with 15 bases between. Study-level points and caveats: The analysis was cross-sectional rather than longitudinal within donors.

The data were also submitted as part of a second study, on T cells expressing NK-cell markers. This second study notes: It was sorted CD3+CD56-NKG2C+, CD3+CD56+NKG2C- and CD3+CD56+NKG2C+ T cells that provided the TCR beta repertoires. The study sequenced eight donors, seven HCMV-seropositive and one seronegative.

The rearrangement links TRBV6-1 to TRBJ2-7, with D perhaps TRBD1 (7 bases). This sequence originates from a young woman in good health. The sample comprised CD4+ T cells sorted from blood. The CDR3 region is CASSMDRRGEQYF. The DNA of the CDR3 is TGTGCCAGCAGTATGGACAGGAGGGGAGAGCAGTACTTC.